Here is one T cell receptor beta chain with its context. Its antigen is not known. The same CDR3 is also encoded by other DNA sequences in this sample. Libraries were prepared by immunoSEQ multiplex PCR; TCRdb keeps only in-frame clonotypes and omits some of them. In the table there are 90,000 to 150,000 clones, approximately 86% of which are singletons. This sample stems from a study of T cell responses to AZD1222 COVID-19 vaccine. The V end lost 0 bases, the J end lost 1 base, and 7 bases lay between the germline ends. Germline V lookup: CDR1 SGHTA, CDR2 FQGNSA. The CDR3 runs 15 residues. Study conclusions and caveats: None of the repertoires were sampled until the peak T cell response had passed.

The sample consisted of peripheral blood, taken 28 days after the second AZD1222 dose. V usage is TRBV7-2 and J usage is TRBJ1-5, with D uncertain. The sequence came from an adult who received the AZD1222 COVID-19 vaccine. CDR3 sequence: CASSLAAGSNQPQHF. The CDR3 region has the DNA TGTGCCAGCAGCTTAGCAGCAGGCAGCAATCAGCCCCAGCATTTT. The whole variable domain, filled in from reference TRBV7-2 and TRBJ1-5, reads GAGVSQSPSNKVTEKGKDVELRCDPISGHTALYWYRQSLGQGLEFLIYFQGNSAPDKSGLPSDRFSAERTGGSVSTLTIQRTQQEDSAVYLCASSLAAGSNQPQHFGDGTRLSIL.